This T cell receptor beta chain was sequenced during a study of blood T cell repertoires in COVID-19 (dated by TCRdb to 2019 to 2021). With regard to the full study: Samples covering the acute and convalescent phases of COVID-19 were provided by collaborators in the United States, Italy and Spain. The material from the prospective study consisted of cDNA or gDNA derived from T cells, B-cell-depleted T cells, or PBMCs. Deeply sampled blood TCRbeta repertoires from subjects exposed to, actively infected with, or recovered from COVID-19 were included in the dataset. The repertoires were released in a freely available public database intended as a resource for research on the immune response to SARS-CoV-2. Samples were obtained from the ongoing ImmuneRACE study (first 160 participants) and from over 1,000 subjects provided by 6 global collaborators. Sample metadata almost always included a de-identified subject ID, COVID-19 status, age in years and sex. HLA class I and class II types, where available, came from metadata supplied by the sample provider rather than from assay-based typing.

Overall results and qualifications from the work: How much clinical and demographic metadata was included differed by source and by participant, and the metadata was provided uncurated.

Spanning cysteine to phenylalanine, the CDR3 consists of 19 amino acids. Only CDR3 DNA remains: 57 bases, in frame from the first base. Via the germline V gene, CDR1 is MNHEY and CDR2 SVGEGT. At the junction V is shortened by 2 bases and J by 0 bases, with 19 bases in between. Remarks on this clone: Its recognized antigen is unknown. Per-base quality was not reported, and no clone a single base away is much larger than it.

TCRbeta CDR3 regions were amplified from genomic DNA by means of the immunoSEQ Assay, a bias-controlled multiplex PCR. In the authors' own workflow: The number of nucleated cells in each sample was estimated from the amplification of reference gene primers within the assay. To quantify the absolute abundance of each unique TCRbeta CDR3 rearrangement, sequence reads were collapsed and filtered. Productive Simpson clonality was computed per sample as the square root of Simpson's diversity index over productive rearrangements. Sourced from immuneACCESS, this table was stored by TCRdb with only in-frame sequences that have V and J called. A share of the clones is absent; for the studies checked, an unresolved V gene accounts for under half, and the remainder has no known explanation. The D gene and trimming were derived from the DNA, and the V and J assignments and clone size from that table. In this sample the table shows 88,000 or so clones, 80% to 90% of which occur a single time. In total, the top ten clones hold roughly 1.2% of the sample.

Enrolling through a virtual design, the prospective study's participants ranged in age from roughly 18 to 89 years and lived across some 23 United States geographic areas. To assign participants to cohorts, the prospective study relied on clinical history that participants themselves reported in a screening survey and a study questionnaire. In the prospective study, whole blood, serum and a nasopharyngeal or oropharyngeal swab were collected from each participant by mobile phlebotomists. Prospective study participants could optionally give additional blood draws and questionnaires over an approximately two-month period. Prospective study blood samples were shipped either frozen or at room temperature before DNA extraction.

Sequencing input: PBMCs or T cells enriched from blood (not recorded which). This sequence originates from a woman in her forties or fifties with acute COVID-19. The chain joins TRBV6-2 or TRBV6-3 to TRBJ2-2, with TRBD2 as a weak D call on 5 bases. The CDR3 region reads CASSYPTDPGLSNTGELFF. The DNA sequence is TGTGCCAGCAGTTACCCTACAGATCCCGGACTTTCGAACACCGGGGAGCTGTTTTTT.